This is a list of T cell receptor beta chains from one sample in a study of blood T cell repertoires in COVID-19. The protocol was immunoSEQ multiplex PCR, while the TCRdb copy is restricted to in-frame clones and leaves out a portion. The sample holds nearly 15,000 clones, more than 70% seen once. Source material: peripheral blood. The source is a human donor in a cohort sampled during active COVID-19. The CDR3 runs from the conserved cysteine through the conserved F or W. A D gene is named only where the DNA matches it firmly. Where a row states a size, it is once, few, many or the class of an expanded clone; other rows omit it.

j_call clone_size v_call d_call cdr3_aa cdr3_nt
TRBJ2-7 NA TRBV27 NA CASSPLTVYEQYF TGTGCCAGCAGTCCGCTGACAGTCTACGAGCAGTACTTC
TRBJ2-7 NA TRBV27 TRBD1 CASRIQGASYEQYF TGTGCCAGCAGGATACAGGGGGCGAGCTACGAGCAGTACTTC
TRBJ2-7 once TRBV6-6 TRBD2 CASTDRGGSKDYEQYF TGTGCCAGCACCGACCGGGGGGGAAGTAAGGACTACGAGCAGTACTTC
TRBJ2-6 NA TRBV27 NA CASSFNGDSGANVLTF TGTGCCAGCAGTTTTAACGGGGATTCTGGGGCCAACGTCCTGACTTTC
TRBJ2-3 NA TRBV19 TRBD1 CASSTGTGGPTDTQYF TGTGCCAGTAGTACCGGGACAGGGGGCCCCACAGATACGCAGTATTTT
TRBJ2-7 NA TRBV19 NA CASTPDRGSYEQYF TGTGCCAGTACCCCAGACCGGGGATCATACGAGCAGTACTTC
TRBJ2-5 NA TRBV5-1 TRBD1 CASGPPGQQETQYF TGCGCCAGCGGACCGCCGGGACAGCAAGAGACCCAGTACTTC
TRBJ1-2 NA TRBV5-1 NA CASSLGGEDGYTF TGCGCCAGCAGCTTGGGCGGGGAGGATGGCTACACCTTC
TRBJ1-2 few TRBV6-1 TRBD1 CASSDAGTGDRGYTF TGTGCCAGCAGTGATGCAGGGACAGGGGATCGCGGCTACACCTTC
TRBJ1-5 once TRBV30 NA CAWSGKGNQPQHF TGTGCCTGGTCCGGGAAAGGCAATCAGCCCCAGCATTTT
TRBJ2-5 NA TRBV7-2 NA CASSQGLSGETQYF TGTGCCAGCAGCCAGGGCCTATCAGGGGAGACCCAGTACTTC
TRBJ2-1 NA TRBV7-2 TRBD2 CASSTTSGGAGHNEQFF TGTGCCAGCAGCACTACTAGCGGGGGGGCCGGCCACAATGAGCAGTTCTTC
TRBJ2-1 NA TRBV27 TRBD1 CASSSGQGPYNEQFF TGTGCCAGCAGTTCCGGACAGGGCCCCTACAATGAGCAGTTCTTC
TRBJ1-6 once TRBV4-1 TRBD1 CASSLTGTGAFPLHF TGCGCCAGCAGCCTAACCGGGACAGGGGCGTTTCCCCTCCACTTT
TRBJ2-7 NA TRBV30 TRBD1 CAWKGAVYEQYF TGTGCCTGGAAGGGGGCGGTCTACGAGCAGTACTTC
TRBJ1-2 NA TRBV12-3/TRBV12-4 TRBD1 CASRAGGNGYTF TGTGCCAGCAGGGCAGGGGGAAATGGCTACACCTTC
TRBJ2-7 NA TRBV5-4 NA CASSLGLDYEQYF TGTGCCAGCAGCTTGGGACTAGATTACGAGCAGTACTTC
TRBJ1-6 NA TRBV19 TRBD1 CASSTGTGKNSPLHF TGTGCCAGTAGTACCGGGACAGGGAAAAATTCACCCCTCCACTTT
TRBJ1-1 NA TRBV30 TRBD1 CAWSVNRGIDTEAFF TGTGCCTGGAGTGTGAACAGGGGGATAGACACTGAAGCTTTCTTT
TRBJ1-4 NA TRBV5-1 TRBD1 CASSLARQGGEKLFF TGCGCCAGCAGCTTGGCCCGGCAGGGGGGAGAAAAACTGTTTTTT
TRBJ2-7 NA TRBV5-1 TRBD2 CASSPGRGYEQYF TGCGCCAGCAGCCCCGGGAGGGGGTACGAGCAGTACTTC
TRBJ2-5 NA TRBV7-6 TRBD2 CASSPGVAGGQETQYF TGTGCCAGCAGCCCTGGGGTAGCGGGGGGCCAAGAGACCCAGTACTTC
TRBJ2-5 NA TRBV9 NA CASSTRGGSQETQYF TGTGCCAGCAGCACCCGAGGGGGAAGCCAAGAGACCCAGTACTTC
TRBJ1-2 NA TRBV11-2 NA CASSLGGAGSSNYGYTF TGTGCCAGCAGCTTAGGCGGGGCGGGGTCCTCTAACTATGGCTACACCTTC
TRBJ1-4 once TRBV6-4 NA CASGRGTNEKLFF TGTGCCAGCGGACGGGGGACTAATGAAAAACTGTTTTTT
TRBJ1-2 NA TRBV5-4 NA CASSLGARGDFHGYTF TGTGCCAGCAGCTTGGGGGCCCGGGGGGATTTTCATGGCTACACCTTC
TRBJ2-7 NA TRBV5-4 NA CASSPSTGNEQYF TGTGCCAGCAGCCCTTCCACAGGGAACGAGCAGTACTTC
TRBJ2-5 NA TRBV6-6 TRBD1 CASSYPDRGETQYF TGTGCCAGCAGTTACCCCGACAGGGGAGAGACCCAGTACTTC
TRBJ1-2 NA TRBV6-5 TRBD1 CASRAPGQGTYGYTF TGTGCCAGCAGGGCCCCGGGACAGGGAACCTATGGCTACACCTTC
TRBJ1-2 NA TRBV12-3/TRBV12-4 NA CASSLPGGGYTF TGTGCCAGCAGTTTACCGGGGGGCGGCTACACCTTC
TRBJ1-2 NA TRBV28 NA CASSAGIANYGYTF TGTGCCAGCAGTGCAGGGATAGCTAACTATGGCTACACCTTC
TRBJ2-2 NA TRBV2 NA CASSEGPGELFF TGTGCCAGCAGTGAAGGGCCCGGGGAGCTGTTTTTT
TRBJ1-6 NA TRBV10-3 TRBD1 CAISPGGEDSPLHF TGTGCCATCAGCCCAGGGGGCGAGGATTCACCCCTCCACTTT
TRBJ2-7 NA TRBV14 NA CASSQMAVEQYF TGTGCCAGCAGCCAAATGGCGGTCGAGCAGTACTTC
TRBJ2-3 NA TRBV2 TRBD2 CASRRGTASTDTQYF TGTGCCAGCCGGCGGGGGACCGCTAGCACAGATACGCAGTATTTT
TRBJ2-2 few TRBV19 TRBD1 CASSSGTVTGELFF TGTGCCAGTTCCTCCGGGACAGTTACCGGGGAGCTGTTTTTT
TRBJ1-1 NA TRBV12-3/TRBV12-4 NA CASKLRENTEAFF TGTGCCAGCAAGCTTAGAGAGAACACTGAAGCTTTCTTT
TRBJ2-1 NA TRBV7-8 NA CASSLDPGSNEQFF TGTGCCAGCAGCTTAGACCCAGGGTCCAATGAGCAGTTCTTC
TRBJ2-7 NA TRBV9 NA CASSAEGGRLEQYF TGTGCCAGCAGCGCCGAGGGGGGGCGTTTGGAACAGTACTTC
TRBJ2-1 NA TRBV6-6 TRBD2 CASSDALAKNEQFF TGTGCCAGCAGCGACGCACTAGCGAAGAATGAGCAGTTCTTC
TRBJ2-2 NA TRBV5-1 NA CASSLPGTGELFF TGCGCCAGCAGCCTACCAGGGACCGGGGAGCTGTTTTTT
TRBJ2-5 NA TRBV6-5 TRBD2 CASGGGPETQYF TGTGCCAGCGGGGGAGGGCCGGAGACCCAGTACTTC
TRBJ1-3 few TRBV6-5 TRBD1 CASSYSPTGGGNTIYF TGTGCCAGCAGTTATTCTCCCACAGGGGGTGGAAACACCATATATTTT
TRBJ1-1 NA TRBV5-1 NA CASSFSPWTAPNGAFF TGCGCCAGCAGCTTCTCTCCGTGGACAGCACCTAATGGGGCTTTCTTT
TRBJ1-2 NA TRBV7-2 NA CASSLGGRTNEAYGYTF TGTGCCAGCAGCTTAGGGGGGCGCACTAATGAGGCCTATGGCTACACCTTC
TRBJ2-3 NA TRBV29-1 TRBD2 CSVEPGGEPDTQYF TGCAGCGTTGAGCCGGGGGGAGAGCCAGATACGCAGTATTTT
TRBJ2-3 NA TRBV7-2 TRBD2 CASSSSREVLTQYF TGTGCCAGCAGCTCCAGCCGGGAGGTACTTACGCAGTATTTT
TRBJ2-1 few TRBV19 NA CASGTGYNEQFF TGTGCCAGCGGTACAGGTTACAATGAGCAGTTCTTC
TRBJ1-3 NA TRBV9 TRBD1 CASSVQGAIGNTIYF TGTGCCAGCAGCGTTCAGGGGGCCATTGGAAACACCATATATTTT
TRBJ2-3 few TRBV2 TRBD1 CASSYGQGDADTQYF TGTGCCAGCAGCTACGGACAGGGCGACGCAGATACGCAGTATTTT
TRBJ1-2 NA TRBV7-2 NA CASSLNRNGYTF TGTGCCAGCAGTCTTAACAGGAATGGCTACACCTTC
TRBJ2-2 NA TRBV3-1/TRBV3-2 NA CASSPTKKFTGLTGELFF TGTGCCAGCAGCCCGACTAAAAAATTTACAGGGTTAACCGGGGAGCTGTTTTTT
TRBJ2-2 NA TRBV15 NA CATSRPFRTAANTGELFF TGTGCCACCAGCAGACCCTTTCGGACAGCCGCGAACACCGGGGAGCTGTTTTTT
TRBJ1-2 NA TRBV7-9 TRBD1 CASSPTQGADFYYGYTF TGTGCCAGCAGCCCAACTCAGGGGGCCGATTTTTACTATGGCTACACCTTC
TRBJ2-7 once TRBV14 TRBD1 CASSQGQGYYYEQYF TGTGCCAGCAGCCAAGGACAGGGATATTACTACGAGCAGTACTTC
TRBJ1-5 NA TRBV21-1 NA CARSLRGQPQHF TGTGCCAGAAGTCTAAGGGGTCAGCCCCAGCATTTT
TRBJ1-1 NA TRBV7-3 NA CASSPGSNTEAFF TGTGCCAGCAGCCCTGGCTCGAACACTGAAGCTTTCTTT
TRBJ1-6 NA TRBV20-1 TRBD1 CSASGTAVNSPLHF TGCAGTGCTAGTGGGACAGCAGTCAATTCACCCCTCCACTTT
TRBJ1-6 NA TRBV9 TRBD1 CASSVRTGWDSPLHF TGTGCCAGCAGCGTACGGACAGGGTGGGATTCACCCCTCCACTTT